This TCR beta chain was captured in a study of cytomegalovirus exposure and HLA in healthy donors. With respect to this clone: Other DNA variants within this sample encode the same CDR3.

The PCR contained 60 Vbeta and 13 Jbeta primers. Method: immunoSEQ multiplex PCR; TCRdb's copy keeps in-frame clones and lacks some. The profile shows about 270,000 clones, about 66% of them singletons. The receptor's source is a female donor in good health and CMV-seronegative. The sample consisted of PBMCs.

In DNA, the CDR3 is TGTGCCAGCAGCTTAGTTGGGAGCGGGAGTTACGAGCAGTACTTC. This gives the protein CASSLVGSGSYEQYF. This sequence joins TRBV7-9 and TRBJ2-7, with 8 bases matching TRBD2. The germline V gene has CDR1 SEHNR and CDR2 FQNEAQ (reference sequence). The CDR3 contains 15 residues. J was trimmed by 4 bases and V by 1 base; bases with no gene match: 6.